The sequence of this T cell receptor beta chain was determined in a study of blood T cell repertoires in COVID-19. The overall study: Acute and convalescent COVID-19 samples came from the United States, Italy and Spain.

Only one count was recorded for this clone. Original handling: Nucleated cell number was recorded as an estimate derived from reference gene primer amplification. Sequencing used immunoSEQ multiplex PCR; TCRdb keeps in-frame clones, though not all of them. V and J calls and clone size come straight from that table; D and trimming were deduced from the DNA. Of a few hundred thousand clones listed, about nine tenths are singletons. The CDR3 contains 13 residues. With 6 bases removed from V and 7 bases from J, the gap between germline ends came to 15 bases. Cohort placement rested on clinical history that participants reported themselves. People in the exposed group encountered a COVID-19 case within 2 weeks before entering the study.

This clonotype was sampled from a woman between 40 and 55 years old who had been exposed to COVID-19. The chain links TRBV12-3 or TRBV12-4 to TRBJ1-1; TRBD1 is a possible D gene (6 bases). Sequenced material: PBMCs or T cells enriched from blood (not recorded which). CDR3 protein: CASSPGQRNEAFF. Written as DNA, the CDR3 is TGTGCCAGCAGCCCCGGACAGCGTAATGAAGCTTTCTTT.